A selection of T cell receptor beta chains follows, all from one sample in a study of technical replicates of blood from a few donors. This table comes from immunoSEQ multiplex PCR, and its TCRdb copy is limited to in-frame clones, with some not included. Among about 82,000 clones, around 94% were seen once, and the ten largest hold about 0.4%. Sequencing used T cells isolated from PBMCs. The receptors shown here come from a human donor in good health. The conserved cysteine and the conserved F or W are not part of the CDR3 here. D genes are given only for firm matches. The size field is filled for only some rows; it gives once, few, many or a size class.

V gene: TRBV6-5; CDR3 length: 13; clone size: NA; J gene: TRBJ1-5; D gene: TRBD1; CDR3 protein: ASSLTGGFGQPQH
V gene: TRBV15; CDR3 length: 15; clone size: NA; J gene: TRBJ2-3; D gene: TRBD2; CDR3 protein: ATSKVLAGASTDTQY
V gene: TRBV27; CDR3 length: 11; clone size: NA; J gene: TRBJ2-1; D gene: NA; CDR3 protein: ASSLQVPNEQF
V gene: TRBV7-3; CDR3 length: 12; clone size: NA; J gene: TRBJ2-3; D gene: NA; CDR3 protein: ASSLTGSGDTQY
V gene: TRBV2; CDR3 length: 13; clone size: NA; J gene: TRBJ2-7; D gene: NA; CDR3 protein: ASSVDGQPSYEQY
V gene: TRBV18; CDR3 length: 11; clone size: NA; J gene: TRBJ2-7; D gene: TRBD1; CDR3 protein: ASSPPTGSEQY
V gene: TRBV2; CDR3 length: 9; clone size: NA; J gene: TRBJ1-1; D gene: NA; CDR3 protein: AILRGTEAF
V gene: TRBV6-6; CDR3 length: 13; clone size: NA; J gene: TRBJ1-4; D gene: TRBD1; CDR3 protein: ASSYSVGQGEKLF
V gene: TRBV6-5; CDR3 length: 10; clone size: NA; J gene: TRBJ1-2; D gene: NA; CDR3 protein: ASGQINYGYT
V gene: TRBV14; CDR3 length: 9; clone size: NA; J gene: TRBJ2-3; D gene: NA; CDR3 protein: ASSHPDTQY
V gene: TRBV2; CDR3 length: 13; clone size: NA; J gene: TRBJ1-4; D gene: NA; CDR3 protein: ASSEVRSFGEKLF
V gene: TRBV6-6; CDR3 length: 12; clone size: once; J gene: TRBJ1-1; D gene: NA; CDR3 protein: ASSSMTGNTEAF
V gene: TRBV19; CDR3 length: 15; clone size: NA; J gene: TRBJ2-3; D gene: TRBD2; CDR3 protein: ASSITTSGRGTDTQY
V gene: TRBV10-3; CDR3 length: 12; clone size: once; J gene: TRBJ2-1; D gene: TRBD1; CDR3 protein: AIRNLGQGLEQF
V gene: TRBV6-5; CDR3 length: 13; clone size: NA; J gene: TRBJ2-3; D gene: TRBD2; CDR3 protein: ASRDPGLATDTQY
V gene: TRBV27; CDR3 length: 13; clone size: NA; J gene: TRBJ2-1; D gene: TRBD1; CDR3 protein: ASSLSRQGYNEQF
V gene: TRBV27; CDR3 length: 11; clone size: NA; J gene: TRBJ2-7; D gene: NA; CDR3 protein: ASSLFSGGEQY
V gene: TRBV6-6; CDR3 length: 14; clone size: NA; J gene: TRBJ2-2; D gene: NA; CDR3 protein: ASSYKRGQPTGELF
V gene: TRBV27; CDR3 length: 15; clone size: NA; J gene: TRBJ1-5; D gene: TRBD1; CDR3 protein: ASYSAGTGGSNQPQH
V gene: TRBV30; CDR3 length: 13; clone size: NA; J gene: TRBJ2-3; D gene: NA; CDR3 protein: AWSLLGAVTDTQY
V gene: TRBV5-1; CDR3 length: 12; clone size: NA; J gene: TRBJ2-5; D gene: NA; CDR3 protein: ASSGTTSFETQY
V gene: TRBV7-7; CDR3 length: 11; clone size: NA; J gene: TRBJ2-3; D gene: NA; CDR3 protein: ASSRDSTDTQY
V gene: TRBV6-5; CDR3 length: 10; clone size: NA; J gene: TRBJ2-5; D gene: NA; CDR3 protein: ASSFRGETQY
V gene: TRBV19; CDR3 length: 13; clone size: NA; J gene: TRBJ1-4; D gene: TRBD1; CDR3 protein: ASSISGQGYEKLF